A single sample is the source of the 26 T cell receptor beta chains below, sequenced in a study of OX40 agonist ivuxolimab in advanced cancers. Profiled with immunoSEQ multiplex PCR; TCRdb holds only in-frame clones, not every one. The table records tens of thousands of clones, around 81% of them present only once. The source material was CD4+ or CD8+ T cells sorted from blood, sampled in a trial of the OX40 agonist ivuxolimab. The receptor set was obtained from an adult with an advanced solid tumor such as melanoma, head and neck, liver or kidney cancer.

The chain couples TRBV28 to TRBJ2-1, with TRBD1 matching 9 bases. The length of the CDR3 is 16 residues. Germline loops: CDR1 MDHEN, CDR2 SYDVKM. The J segment lost 7 bases and the V segment lost 6 bases, leaving 13 bases of the junction unmatched. The CDR3 nucleotides read TGTGCCAGCAGCTCGCCACAGGGGGCATCTAGAAATGAGCAGTTCTTC. Translation gives CASSSPQGASRNEQFF.

This chain connects TRBV10-3 to TRBJ1-1; D gene ambiguous. Germline CDR1 and CDR2: ENHRY and SYGVKD. Trimming removed 0 bases from V and 0 bases from J, with 8 bases in between. CDR3 length: 15 amino acids. The CDR3 spells CAISESELLNTEAFF. DNA of the CDR3: TGTGCCATCAGTGAGTCAGAACTGTTGAACACTGAAGCTTTCTTT.

This chain uses TRBV9 with TRBJ2-1; D gene unclear. Germline values: CDR1 SGDLS, CDR2 YYNGEE. The CDR3 is 13 amino acids. V was trimmed by 4 bases and J by 6 bases, leaving 11 bases between them. DNA for the CDR3: TGTGCCAGCAGCCTTATGTTGAGCAATGAGCAGTTCTTC. Residues: CASSLMLSNEQFF.

This chain links TRBV6-1 with TRBJ1-1; 7 bases line up with TRBD1. This CDR3 has 15 residues. The germline V gene encodes CDR1 MNHNS and CDR2 SASEGT. Losses at the gene ends were 3 bases for V and 2 bases for J; bases not matched to a gene: 6. CDR3 residues: CASSDPGTANTEAFF. The CDR3 DNA is TGTGCCAGCAGTGACCCCGGGACAGCCAACACTGAAGCTTTCTTT.

The chain uses TRBV12-2 and TRBJ2-5; whether TRBD2, the table's D call, matches the DNA was not checked. TRBV12-2 is noted as a pseudogene. The CDR3 is 15 residues long. In DNA form, the CDR3 reads TGTGCAAGTCGCTTAGACACTAGCGGGAAAGAGACCCAGTACTTC. It is translated as CASRLDTSGKETQYF.

This clone was found once. The chain recombines TRBV7-6 with TRBJ2-2; TRBD2 aligns across 7 bases. The CDR3 loop spans 16 amino acids. The trim removed 4 bases at V and 0 bases at J, leaving 5 bases unmatched. Germline-derived CDR1 and CDR2 are SGHVS and FNYEAQ. The CDR3 spells CASSSRGGSNTGELFF. As DNA, the CDR3 is TGTGCCAGCAGCTCCCGGGGAGGGTCGAACACCGGGGAGCTGTTTTTT.

The table lists this clone with a count of one. The V and J genes are TRBV28 and TRBJ2-5; the D gene is possibly TRBD1 (6 bases). This CDR3 spans 15 amino acids. The germline gives CDR1 MDHEN, CDR2 SYDVKM. V was shortened by 6 bases and J by 2 bases, with 16 bases between the two germline ends. Written as DNA, the CDR3 is TGTGCCAGCAGCCGCACCGCGACAGGACAAGAGACCCAGTACTTC. Translating it yields CASSRTATGQETQYF.

The rearrangement links TRBV6-5 to TRBJ2-7, with D perhaps matching TRBD1 (5 bases). With 6 bases removed from V and 2 bases from J, the gap between germline ends came to 11 bases. CDR1 MNHEY and CDR2 SVGAGI come from the germline V gene. CDR3 length: 13 amino acids. This chain's CDR3 is CASRDRATYEQYF. The CDR3 bases are TGTGCCAGCAGAGACAGAGCGACCTACGAGCAGTACTTC.

The chain combines TRBV13 with TRBJ2-5; 13 nucleotides agree with TRBD2. Germline lookup yields CDR1 PRHDT and CDR2 FYEKMQ (reference sequence). Trimming at V came to 5 bases and at J to 2 bases, leaving 5 bases not matched to a gene. The CDR3 contains 16 residues. CDR3 residues: CASSPGLAGLQETQYF. As DNA, the CDR3 is TGTGCCAGCAGCCCGGGACTAGCGGGACTACAAGAGACCCAGTACTTC. The full variable domain, its missing parts supplied by reference TRBV13 and TRBJ2-5, is AAGVIQSPRHLIKEKRETATLKCYPIPRHDTVYWYQQGPGQDPQFLISFYEKMQSDKGSIPDRFSAQQFSDYHSELNMSSLELGDSALYFCASSPGLAGLQETQYFGPGTRLLVL.

The V call is TRBV9, the J call TRBJ1-3; TRBD1 is a possible D gene (5 bases). This CDR3 has 15 residues. V lost 4 bases, J lost 4 bases, and 15 bases lay in between. Germline values: CDR1 SGDLS, CDR2 YYNGEE. The CDR3, as DNA: TGTGCCAGCAGCACAGAGGGGAATCAGGGAAACACCATATATTTT. Translation gives CASSTEGNQGNTIYF.

The rearrangement joins TRBV19 to TRBJ1-1; no definite D call. Germline V CDR1 and CDR2: LNHDA, SQIVND (reference sequence). Trimming pared 1 base from V and 5 bases from J, leaving 8 bases between. This CDR3 is 13 amino acids long. The CDR3 loop is CASSIGAQTEAFF. The CDR3 nucleotides are TGTGCCAGTAGTATAGGTGCGCAAACTGAAGCTTTCTTT.

The chain combines TRBV9 with TRBJ1-1, with TRBD1 as a possible D gene (5 bases). CDR1 is SGDLS, CDR2 YYNGEE, per germline. V was cut by 6 bases and J by 0 bases, with 12 bases left in between. The CDR3 consists of 14 residues. The chain's CDR3 is CASTSGVLNTEAFF. CDR3 in DNA: TGTGCCAGCACCTCGGGGGTGCTGAACACTGAAGCTTTCTTT.

V gene TRBV5-4 combines with J gene TRBJ2-3; D unclear. The CDR3 sequence is 14 residues long. Germline loops: CDR1 SGHNT, CDR2 YYREEE (reference sequence). V lost 4 bases to trimming and J lost 0 bases, with 9 bases between them. This CDR3 is CASSADASTDTQYF. The DNA of the CDR3 is TGTGCCAGCAGCGCGGATGCCAGCACAGATACGCAGTATTTT.

The chain links TRBV7-9 to TRBJ1-2; no definite D call. Deletions cut 0 bases from V and 7 bases from J, with 12 bases between. The CDR3 loop spans 14 amino acids. Looked up from germline, CDR1 is SEHNR and CDR2 is FQNEAQ (reference sequence). The CDR3 DNA sequence: TGTGCCAGCAGCTTAGCGTACGGGGAAGGTGGCTACACCTTC. Translating gives CASSLAYGEGGYTF.

The chain is built from TRBV6-1 and TRBJ2-1; D remains ambiguous. With 2 bases removed from V and 4 bases from J, the gap between germline ends came to 12 bases. CDR3 length equals 15 residues. Germline CDR1 and CDR2: MNHNS and SASEGT. The CDR3 protein is CASSETVGSYNEQFF. CDR3 DNA: TGTGCCAGCAGTGAAACCGTCGGCTCATACAATGAGCAGTTCTTC.

CDR3 loop: CASSSLPNQPQHF. For the CDR3, the DNA is TGTGCCAGCAGCTCCCTCCCTAATCAGCCCCAGCATTTT. The chain couples TRBV5-4 to TRBJ1-5; no clear D. The CDR3 is 13 residues long. With 3 bases removed from V and 4 bases from J, the gap between germline ends came to 8 bases. Germline CDR1 is SGHNT and CDR2 is YYREEE (reference sequence).

The chain couples TRBV29-1 to TRBJ2-1; TRBD2 matches 9 bases. With V trimmed by 7 bases and J by 4 bases, 5 bases remained unmatched. The CDR3 is 13 amino acids. Germline lookup yields CDR1 SQVTM and CDR2 ANQGSEA. The CDR3 DNA sequence: TGCAGCGACGGACTAGCGCAGTACAATGAGCAGTTCTTC. It encodes CSDGLAQYNEQFF.

The chain employs TRBV9 and TRBJ2-3; D is ambiguous. Deletions cut 6 bases from V and 2 bases from J, with 7 bases between. The CDR3 covers 12 residues. Germline lookup yields CDR1 SGDLS and CDR2 YYNGEE. The CDR3 bases are TGTGCCAGCAACCCCGCCACAGATACGCAGTATTTT. As protein: CASNPATDTQYF. The whole variable domain, filled in from reference TRBV9 and TRBJ2-3, reads DSGVTQTPKHLITATGQRVTLRCSPRSGDLSVYWYQQSLDQGLQFLIQYYNGEERAKGNILERFSAQQFPDLHSELNLSSLELGDSALYFCASNPATDTQYFGPGTRLTVL.

The chain links TRBV19 to TRBJ2-2; D unresolved. CDR1 LNHDA and CDR2 SQIVND come from the germline V gene (reference sequence). The CDR3 runs to 13 residues. V was shortened by 3 bases and J by 1 base, with 3 bases between the two germline ends. The CDR3 sequence: CASSMGNTGELFF. In DNA form, the CDR3 reads TGTGCCAGTAGTATGGGGAACACCGGGGAGCTGTTTTTT.

The CDR3 DNA reads TGTGCCAGCAGCAAACCGTGTGACGGATCCTATAATTCACCCCTCCACTTT. Amino acids: CASSKPCDGSYNSPLHF. This rearrangement joins TRBV21-1 to TRBJ1-6. TRBV21-1 is flagged as a pseudogene. The CDR3 has 17 amino acids.

The chain is built from TRBV11-2 and TRBJ2-1; D unresolved. Germline V gives CDR1 SGHAT, CDR2 FQNNGV. The length of the CDR3 is 13 residues. With 2 bases removed from V and 7 bases from J, the gap between germline ends came to 9 bases. The CDR3 region has the DNA TGTGCCAGCAGCTTATACCCGGAGAATGAGCAGTTCTTC. It encodes CASSLYPENEQFF.

J is TRBJ2-2 and V is TRBV7-3; D might be TRBD2 (6 bases). CDR1 is SGHTA, CDR2 FQGTGA, per germline. Trimming stripped 5 bases from V and 8 bases from J, with 21 bases between. This CDR3 is 16 amino acids long. The CDR3 sequence is CASSPSRAGGVGELFF. CDR3 sequence (DNA): TGTGCCAGCAGCCCCTCTCGAGCCGGGGGTGTAGGGGAGCTGTTTTTT.

The chain is built from TRBV6-1 and TRBJ1-5; D may be TRBD1 (5 bases). In germline, CDR1 is MNHNS, CDR2 SASEGT. The CDR3 has 14 residues. Trimming left V 5 bases short and J 6 bases short, with 14 bases between. DNA for the CDR3: TGTGCCAGCAGTATAAAACAGGAATCTCAGCCCCAGCATTTT. The encoded protein is CASSIKQESQPQHF.

This chain joins TRBV7-2 and TRBJ1-5; 7 nucleotides agree with TRBD1. The V and J ends lost 5 bases and 2 bases, in that order; junction bases with no gene match: 3. The length of the CDR3 is 14 residues. Germline V gives CDR1 SGHTA, CDR2 FQGNSA. For the CDR3, the DNA is TGTGCCAGCAGCCCTGGACAGGGCAATCAGCCCCAGCATTTT. The encoded protein is CASSPGQGNQPQHF.

The chain is built from TRBV7-2 and TRBJ1-2; D unclear. The CDR3 totals 12 residues. The V gene's germline CDR1 is SGHTA and CDR2 FQGNSA. The ends were cut back, 3 bases at V and 3 bases at J, with 5 bases in the middle. This CDR3 is CASSFWDYGYTF. For the CDR3, the DNA is TGTGCCAGCAGCTTCTGGGACTATGGCTACACCTTC.

The V and J genes are TRBV6-5 and TRBJ2-2; D is uncertain. There are 15 residues in the CDR3. The V gene lost 2 bases and the J gene lost 4 bases, with 11 bases spanning the gap. Looked up from germline, CDR1 is MNHEY and CDR2 is SVGAGI. This chain's CDR3 is CASSYSFLITGELFF. The CDR3 DNA reads as TGTGCCAGCAGTTACAGTTTCTTAATCACCGGGGAGCTGTTTTTT.